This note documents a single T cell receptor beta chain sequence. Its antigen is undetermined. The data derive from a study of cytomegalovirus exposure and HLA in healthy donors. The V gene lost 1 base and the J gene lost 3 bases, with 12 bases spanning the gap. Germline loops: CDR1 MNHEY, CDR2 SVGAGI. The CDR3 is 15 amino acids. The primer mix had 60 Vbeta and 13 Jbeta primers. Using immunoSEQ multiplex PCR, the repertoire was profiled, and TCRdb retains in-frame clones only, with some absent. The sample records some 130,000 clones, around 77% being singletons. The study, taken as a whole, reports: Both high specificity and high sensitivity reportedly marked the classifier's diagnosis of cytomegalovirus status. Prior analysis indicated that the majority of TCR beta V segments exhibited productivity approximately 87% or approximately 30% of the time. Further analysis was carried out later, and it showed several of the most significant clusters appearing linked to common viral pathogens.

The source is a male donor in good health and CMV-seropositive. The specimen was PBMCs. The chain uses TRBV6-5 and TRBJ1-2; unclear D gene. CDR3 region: CASSYYRELDYGYTF. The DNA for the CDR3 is TGTGCCAGCAGTTACTATCGAGAATTGGACTATGGCTACACCTTC.